The source of this T cell receptor (beta chain) is a study of blood T cell repertoires in COVID-19. Turning to the study itself: COVID-19 samples collected from the United States, Italy and Spain covered acute and convalescent phases. The cDNA or gDNA used as material had been derived from T cells, B-cell-depleted T cells, or PBMCs.

Original handling: From reference gene primer amplification, estimates of nucleated cell counts were derived. Sequencing used immunoSEQ multiplex PCR; TCRdb keeps in-frame clones, though not all of them. D and trimming were read from the DNA, whereas the V and J calls and clone size are those reported in that table. The sample shows approximately 300,000 clones, about 82% of them seen only once. CDR1 and CDR2 from the germline V gene are SQVTM and ANQGSEA. With 7 bases clipped from V and 5 bases from J, the junction kept 8 bases outside the gene matches. This CDR3 region has 12 residues. This receptor was obtained from a woman between 45 and 65 years old with acute or convalescent COVID-19. The chain couples TRBV29-1 to TRBJ2-7; 7 bases are a match to TRBD2. The sample was peripheral blood. The CDR3 DNA follows: TGCAGCGCCTACGGGGGGTCCCACGAGCAGTACTTC. Its protein is CSAYGGSHEQYF.